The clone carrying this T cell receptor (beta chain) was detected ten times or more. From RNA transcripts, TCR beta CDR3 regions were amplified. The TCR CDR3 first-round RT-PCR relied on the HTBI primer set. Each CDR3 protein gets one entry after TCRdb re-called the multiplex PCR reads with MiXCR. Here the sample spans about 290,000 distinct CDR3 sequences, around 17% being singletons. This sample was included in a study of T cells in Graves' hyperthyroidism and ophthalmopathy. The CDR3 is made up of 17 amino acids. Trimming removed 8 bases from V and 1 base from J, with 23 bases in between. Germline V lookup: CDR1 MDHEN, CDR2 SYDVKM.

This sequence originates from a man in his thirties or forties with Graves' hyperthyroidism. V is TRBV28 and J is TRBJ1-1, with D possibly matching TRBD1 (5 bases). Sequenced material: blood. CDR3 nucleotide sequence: TGTGCCAGCGCTACTCTCTTGTGGGGGGAGAGGAACACTGAAGCTTTCTTT. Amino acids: CASATLLWGERNTEAFF.